One sample yielded the 21 T cell receptor beta chains listed below, sequenced in a study of blood T cell repertoires in COVID-19. TCRdb's table, derived via immunoSEQ multiplex PCR, lists solely in-frame clones and lacks some. The sample lists 150,000 or so clones, roughly 78% occurring once. The sequencing sample was made of peripheral blood. The origin of the receptors is a human donor with acute or convalescent COVID-19. The donor label of this sample is uncertain.

The chain recombines TRBV18 with TRBJ1-2, with D possibly TRBD1 on 5 matching bases. V was pared by 3 bases and J by 6 bases, with 23 bases between. Germline assignment: CDR1 KGHSH and CDR2 LQKENI. This CDR3 is 17 amino acids long. The CDR3 loop is CASSPRWQGGSENGYTF. The CDR3 nucleotides read TGTGCCAGCTCACCCCGGTGGCAGGGAGGTTCGGAGAATGGCTACACCTTC.

The CDR3 bases are TGCGCCAGCAGCCAAGATTCGGTCTCCTACGGGGATACGCAGTATTTT. It codes for CASSQDSVSYGDTQYF. V gene TRBV4-1 combines with J gene TRBJ2-3; the D is unclear. Trimming removed 0 bases from V and 6 bases from J, with 16 bases in between. The germline V gene has CDR1 MGHRA and CDR2 YSYEKL. CDR3 size: 16 residues.

The DNA for the CDR3 is TGTGCCAGTAGTATCGGGCCGTGGGAGGGCTACACCTTC. This sequence encodes CASSIGPWEGYTF. The chain uses TRBV19 and TRBJ1-2; no clear D. Germline V gives CDR1 LNHDA, CDR2 SQIVND (reference sequence). This CDR3 has 13 amino acids. V dropped 3 bases and J dropped 8 bases, with 13 bases sitting between them.

J is TRBJ2-4 and V is TRBV27, with D unresolved. There are 14 residues in the CDR3. V lost 2 bases and J lost 5, with 10 bases in between. Per the germline V gene, CDR1 is MNHEY and CDR2 is SMNVEV (reference sequence). In nucleotides, the CDR3 is TGTGCCAGCAGTTTAACGGCGGCCCAAAACATTCAGTACTTC. It translates to CASSLTAAQNIQYF.

The V gene is TRBV7-2, the J gene TRBJ1-6, with TRBD1 matching over 7 bases. The V and J ends lost 5 bases and 0 bases, in that order; junction bases with no gene match: 7. Germline lookup yields CDR1 SGHTA and CDR2 FQGNSA. The CDR3 spans 17 residues. CDR3 nucleotides: TGTGCCAGCAGCGCGCGACAGGGATACTCCTATAATTCACCCCTCCACTTT. Protein sequence: CASSARQGYSYNSPLHF.

This sequence joins TRBV7-9 and TRBJ2-3; 8 positions match TRBD1. Germline assignment: CDR1 SEHNR and CDR2 FQNEAQ (reference sequence). V trimming: 5 bases; J trimming: 3 bases; junction bases outside the gene matches: 4. The CDR3 extends over 14 amino acids. This chain's CDR3 is CASSPGQGTDTQYF. CDR3 nucleotides: TGTGCCAGCAGCCCCGGACAGGGAACAGATACGCAGTATTTT.

J is TRBJ2-5 and V is TRBV30; 7 bases agree with TRBD2. CDR1 and CDR2 from the germline V gene are GTSNPN and SVGIG (reference sequence). The CDR3 totals 15 residues. V trimming: 3 bases; J trimming: 5 bases; junction bases outside the gene matches: 12. The CDR3 region has the DNA TGTGCCTGGAGGGCGACTAGCCGTGGCGTGGAGACCCAGTACTTC. Amino acids: CAWRATSRGVETQYF.

The V and J genes are TRBV20-1 and TRBJ2-7; unclear D gene. The CDR3 runs to 10 residues. V was trimmed by 3 bases and J by 5 bases, leaving 5 bases between them. Germline values: CDR1 DFQATT, CDR2 SNEGSKA (reference sequence). CDR3 loop: CSASRDEQYF. The DNA of the CDR3 is TGCAGTGCTAGTCGCGACGAGCAGTACTTC.

This clone was picked up one time. J is TRBJ2-2 and V is TRBV5-1; TRBD1 agrees at 8 bases. Trimming took 3 bases from V and 6 from J; bases not matched to a gene: 7. Germline V gives CDR1 SGHRS, CDR2 YFSETQ. The CDR3 length is 15 residues. CDR3 amino acids: CASSYQDRAAGELFF. CDR3 sequence (DNA): TGCGCCAGCAGCTACCAGGACAGGGCGGCCGGGGAGCTGTTTTTT. Together with reference TRBV5-1 and TRBJ2-2, the CDR3 gives the full variable domain: KAGVTQTPRYLIKTRGQQVTLSCSPISGHRSVSWYQQTPGQGLQFLFEYFSETQRNKGNFPGRFSGRQFSNSRSEMNVSTLELGDSALYLCASSYQDRAAGELFFGEGSRLTVL.

This clone was observed a handful of times. The chain recombines TRBV19 with TRBJ1-2; D ambiguous. The CDR3 length is 14 residues. The germline V gene has CDR1 LNHDA and CDR2 SQIVND (reference sequence). V lost 10 bases and J 3 bases, leaving 18 bases between the germline ends. CDR3 region: CAIAPRGSDYGYTF. The CDR3 DNA reads as TGTGCCATAGCCCCTCGCGGCAGCGACTATGGCTACACCTTC. Drawing the rest from reference TRBV19 and TRBJ1-2, the complete variable domain is DGGITQSPKYLFRKEGQNVTLSCEQNLNHDAMYWYRQDPGQGLRLIYYSQIVNDFQKGDIAEGYSVSREKKESFPLTVTSAQKNPTAFYLCAIAPRGSDYGYTFGSGTRLTVV.

The rearrangement links TRBV6-5 to TRBJ1-5; D gene ambiguous. CDR1 and CDR2 (germline): MNHEY, SVGAGI. The CDR3 sequence is 11 residues long. V was cut by 5 bases and J by 12 bases, with 11 bases left in between. CDR3 nucleotides: TGTGCCAGCAGTATGAGCGCGGTCCAGCATTTT. This sequence encodes CASSMSAVQHF.

This sequence joins TRBV5-1 and TRBJ2-3, with a weak D call TRBD1 (5 bases). CDR3 length equals 14 residues. Trimming cost V 0 bases and J 9 bases, with 14 bases left between them. Looked up from germline, CDR1 is SGHRS and CDR2 is YFSETQ. CDR3 protein: CASSLDPAGWTQYF. The CDR3 DNA reads TGCGCCAGCAGCTTGGACCCCGCAGGGTGGACGCAGTATTTT.

This clone was detected only a few times. The chain couples TRBV4-1 to TRBJ2-2; no firm D call. The V and J ends lost 6 bases and 0 bases respectively, with 8 bases between them. Looked up from germline, CDR1 is MGHRA and CDR2 is YSYEKL. This CDR3 contains 14 residues. CDR3: CASRQKSNTGELFF. The CDR3 region has the DNA TGCGCCAGCAGGCAGAAATCGAACACCGGGGAGCTGTTTTTT.

The chain carries TRBV4-1 and TRBJ1-5, with no clear D. V was clipped by 0 bases and J by 3 bases, with 18 bases between them. Germline values: CDR1 MGHRA, CDR2 YSYEKL. This CDR3 is built from 18 residues. The CDR3 region has the DNA TGCGCCAGCAGCCAAGATCGGGAGGGCCACAGATCCAATCAGCCCCAGCATTTT. Residues: CASSQDREGHRSNQPQHF.

The genes are TRBV9 and TRBJ1-4; D uncertain. The CDR3 is 15 amino acids. Looked up from germline, CDR1 is SGDLS and CDR2 is YYNGEE. V was clipped by 6 bases and J by 0 bases, with 12 bases between them. The CDR3 DNA follows: TGTGCCAGCAATTATGCGGGAACAACTAATGAAAAACTGTTTTTT. It codes for CASNYAGTTNEKLFF.

The chain carries TRBV6-5 and TRBJ1-1, with a tentative D call TRBD1 (6 bases). The V end was cut by 0 bases, the J end by 11 bases, with 13 bases between. The CDR3 covers 13 residues. In germline, CDR1 is MNHEY, CDR2 SVGAGI. CDR3 nucleotide sequence: TGTGCCAGCAGTTACTCTCCAGGGACACGGGCTTTCTTT. Protein: CASSYSPGTRAFF.

The J gene is TRBJ1-2, the V gene TRBV3-1 (or the pseudogene TRBV3-2); no clear D. The CDR3 is made up of 11 amino acids. The V gene lost 3 bases and the J gene lost 8 bases, with 7 bases spanning the gap. CDR1 is LGHDT and CDR2 is YNNKEL in the germline V gene (reference sequence). The CDR3 reads CASSQSGGYTF. The CDR3 region has the DNA TGTGCCAGCAGCCAGTCGGGAGGCTACACCTTC.

The chain links TRBV19 to TRBJ2-2, with D maybe TRBD1 (8 bases). The CDR3 covers 15 residues. Germline V lookup: CDR1 LNHDA, CDR2 SQIVND (reference sequence). V was trimmed by 7 bases and J by 3 bases, leaving 15 bases between them. The CDR3 bases are TGTGCCAGTAACAGGGGGAGGGTGGACACCGGGGAGCTGTTTTTT. This translates into CASNRGRVDTGELFF.

CDR3 bases: TGTGCCAGCAGGGTGACCCGGGACAGAAACACTGAAGCTTTCTTT. As protein: CASRVTRDRNTEAFF. This sequence joins TRBV27 and TRBJ1-1, with 7 nucleotides matching TRBD1. Germline lookup yields CDR1 MNHEY and CDR2 SMNVEV (reference sequence). The CDR3 runs to 15 residues. V dropped 6 bases and J dropped 2; count of bases not matched to a gene: 9.

V gene TRBV7-2 combines with J gene TRBJ2-7, with a weak D call TRBD1 (6 bases). V was pared by 7 bases and J by 7 bases, with 20 bases between. Per germline, CDR1 SGHTA and CDR2 FQGNSA. The length of the CDR3 is 14 residues. The CDR3 here is CASTFLGAGREQYF. The DNA of the CDR3 is TGTGCCAGCACCTTCCTGGGGGCAGGGAGAGAGCAGTACTTC.

V gene TRBV23-1 combines with J gene TRBJ1-2; possibly TRBD1 for D (5 bases). TRBV23-1 is recorded as an ORF, its role being uncertain. With 0 bases removed from V and 7 bases from J, the gap between germline ends came to 24 bases. This CDR3 has 18 residues. The CDR3 is CASSQSIIRGAVYLGYTF. The CDR3 DNA sequence: TGCGCCAGCAGTCAATCAATTATACGTGGGGCAGTCTACCTTGGCTACACCTTC.